Given below is one T cell receptor beta chain in context. The data derive from a study of regulatory T cells in long-lasting Graves disease. The CDR3 contains 11 residues. Trimming left V 3 bases short and J 10 bases short, with 7 bases between. CDR1 and CDR2 (germline): SEHNR, FQNEAQ (reference sequence). Arm-PCR of CDR3 regions with iRepertoire HTBI primers generated TCR beta libraries. TCRdb itself ran the multiplex PCR reads through MiXCR, one entry per CDR3 protein. The sample has fewer than 500,000 distinct CDR3 sequences, 15% to 20% seen once. Time point denoted: newly diagnosed GD, antithyroid drugs for less than 3 months. Preparation of the TCR library used RNA extracted from PBMCs. This sample also belongs to another study, concerning T cells in Graves' hyperthyroidism and ophthalmopathy. That paper states: Absent ophthalmopathy progression within 18 months defined stable Graves' hyperthyroidism. The TCR CDR3 was amplified in a first-round RT-PCR using the HTBI primer set. Ophthalmopathy was separated from stable hyperthyroidism by a 13 V-J model.

The J gene is TRBJ2-4, the V gene TRBV7-9; no reliable D call. The source was peripheral blood mononuclear cells (PBMCs), collected at new diagnosis, from a patient treated with antithyroid drugs. This receptor was identified in a man aged 40-55 years with Graves disease. The CDR3 region has the DNA TGTGCCAGCAGCTTTAGTGATATTCAGTACTTC. Translation gives CASSFSDIQYF.